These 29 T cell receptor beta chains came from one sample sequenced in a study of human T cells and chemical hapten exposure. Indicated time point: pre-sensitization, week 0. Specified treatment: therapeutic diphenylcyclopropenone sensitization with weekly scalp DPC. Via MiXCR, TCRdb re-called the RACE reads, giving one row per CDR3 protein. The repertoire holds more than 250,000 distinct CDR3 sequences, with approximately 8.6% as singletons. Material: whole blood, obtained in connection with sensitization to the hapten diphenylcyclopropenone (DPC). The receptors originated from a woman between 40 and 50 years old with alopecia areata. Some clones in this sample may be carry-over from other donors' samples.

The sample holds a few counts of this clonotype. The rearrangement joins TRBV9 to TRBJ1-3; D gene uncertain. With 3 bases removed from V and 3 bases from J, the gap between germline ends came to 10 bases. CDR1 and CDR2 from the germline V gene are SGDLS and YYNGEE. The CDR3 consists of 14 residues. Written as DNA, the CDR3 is TGTGCCAGCAGCGGGCAGGTACTTGGAAACACCATATATTTT. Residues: CASSGQVLGNTIYF.

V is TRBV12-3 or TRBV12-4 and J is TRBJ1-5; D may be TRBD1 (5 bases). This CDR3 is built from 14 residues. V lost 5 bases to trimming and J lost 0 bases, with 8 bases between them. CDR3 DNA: TGTGCCAGCAGTAAGGACAATAGCAATCAGCCCCAGCATTTT. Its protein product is CASSKDNSNQPQHF.

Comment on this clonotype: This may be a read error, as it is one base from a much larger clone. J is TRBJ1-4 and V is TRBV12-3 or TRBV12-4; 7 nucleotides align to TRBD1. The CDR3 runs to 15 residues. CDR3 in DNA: TGTGTCAGCAGTCCCACGACAGGGTCTGATGAAAAACTGTTTTTT. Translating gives CVSSPTTGSDEKLFF.

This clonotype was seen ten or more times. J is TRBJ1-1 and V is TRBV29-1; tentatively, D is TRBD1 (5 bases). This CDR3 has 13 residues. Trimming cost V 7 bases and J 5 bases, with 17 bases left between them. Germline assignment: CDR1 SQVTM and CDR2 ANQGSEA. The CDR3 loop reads CSGGGTVETEAFF. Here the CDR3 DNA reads TGCAGCGGGGGCGGGACGGTTGAGACTGAAGCTTTCTTT.

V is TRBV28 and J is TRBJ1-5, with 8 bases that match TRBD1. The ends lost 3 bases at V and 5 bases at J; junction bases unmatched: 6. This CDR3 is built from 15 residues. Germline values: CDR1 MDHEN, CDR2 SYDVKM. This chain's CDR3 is CASSLQDREYQPQHF. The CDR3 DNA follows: TGTGCCAGCAGTTTGCAGGACAGGGAATATCAGCCCCAGCATTTT.

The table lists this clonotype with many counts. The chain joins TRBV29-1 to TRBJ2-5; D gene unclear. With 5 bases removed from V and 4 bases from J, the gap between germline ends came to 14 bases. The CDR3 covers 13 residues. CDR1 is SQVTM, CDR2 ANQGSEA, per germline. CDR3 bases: TGCAGCGTTTTCGGTTCCTTGGCAGAGACCCAGTACTTC. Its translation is CSVFGSLAETQYF. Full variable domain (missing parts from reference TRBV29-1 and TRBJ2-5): SAVISQKPSRDICQRGTSLTIQCQVDSQVTMMFWYRQQPGQSLTLIATANQGSEATYESGFVIDKFPISRPNLTFSTLTVSNMSPEDSSIYLCSVFGSLAETQYFGPGTRLLVL.

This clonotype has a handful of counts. CDR3 nucleotides: TGTGCCAGCAGTGAAGCCGGCATAGCCAAAAACATTCAGTACTTC. Its translation is CASSEAGIAKNIQYF. The chain combines TRBV6-1 with TRBJ2-4; no clear D gene. The CDR3 extends over 15 amino acids. V was trimmed by 0 bases and J by 0 bases, leaving 6 bases between them. Germline V gene lookup returns CDR1 MNHNS and CDR2 SASEGT.

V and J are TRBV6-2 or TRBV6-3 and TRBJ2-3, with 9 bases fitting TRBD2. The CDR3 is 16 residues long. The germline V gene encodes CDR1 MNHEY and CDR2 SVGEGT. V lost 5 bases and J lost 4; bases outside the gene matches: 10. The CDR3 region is CASSLQGLAGADTQYF. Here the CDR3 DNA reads TGTGCCAGCAGTCTGCAGGGACTAGCAGGGGCAGATACGCAGTATTTT.

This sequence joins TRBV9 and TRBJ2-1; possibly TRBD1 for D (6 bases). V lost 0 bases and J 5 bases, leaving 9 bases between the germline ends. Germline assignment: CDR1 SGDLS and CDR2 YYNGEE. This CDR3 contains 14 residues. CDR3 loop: CASSVEGVDNEQFF. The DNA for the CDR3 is TGTGCCAGCAGCGTAGAGGGGGTAGACAATGAGCAGTTCTTC. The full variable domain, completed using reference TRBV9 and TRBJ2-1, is DSGVTQTPKHLITATGQRVTLRCSPRSGDLSVYWYQQSLDQGLQFLIQYYNGEERAKGNILERFSAQQFPDLHSELNLSSLELGDSALYFCASSVEGVDNEQFFGPGTRLTVL.

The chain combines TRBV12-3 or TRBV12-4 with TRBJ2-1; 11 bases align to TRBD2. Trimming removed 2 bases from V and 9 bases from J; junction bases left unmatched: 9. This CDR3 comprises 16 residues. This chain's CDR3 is CASSLSSSGTSGEQFF. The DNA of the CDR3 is TGTGCCAGCAGTTTAAGCTCGTCCGGGACTAGCGGTGAGCAGTTCTTC.

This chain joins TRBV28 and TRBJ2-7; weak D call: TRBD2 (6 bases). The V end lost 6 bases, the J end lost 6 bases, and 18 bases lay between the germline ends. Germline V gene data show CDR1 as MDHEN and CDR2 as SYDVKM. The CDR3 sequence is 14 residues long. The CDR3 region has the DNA TGTGCCAGCAGGCCCGGGACTTCAAAGGTCGAGCAGTACTTC. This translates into CASRPGTSKVEQYF. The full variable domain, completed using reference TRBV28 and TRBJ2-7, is DVKVTQSSRYLVKRTGEKVFLECVQDMDHENMFWYRQDPGLGLRLIYFSYDVKMKEKGDIPEGYSVSREKKERFSLILESASTNQTSMYLCASRPGTSKVEQYFGPGTRLTVT.

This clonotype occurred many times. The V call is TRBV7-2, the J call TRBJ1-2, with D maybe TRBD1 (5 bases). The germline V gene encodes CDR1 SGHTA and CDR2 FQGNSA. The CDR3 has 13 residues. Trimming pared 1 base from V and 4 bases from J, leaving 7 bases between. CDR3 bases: TGTGCCAGCAGCTTAGGACAGACCTATGGCTACACCTTC. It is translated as CASSLGQTYGYTF.

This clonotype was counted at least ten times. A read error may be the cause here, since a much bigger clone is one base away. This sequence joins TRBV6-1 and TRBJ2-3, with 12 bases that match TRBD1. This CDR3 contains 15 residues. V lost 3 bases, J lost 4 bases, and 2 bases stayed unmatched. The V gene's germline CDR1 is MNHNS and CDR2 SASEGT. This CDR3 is CASSEGTGGADTQYF. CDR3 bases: TGTGCCAGCAGTGAGGGGACAGGGGGCGCAGATACGCAGTATTTT.

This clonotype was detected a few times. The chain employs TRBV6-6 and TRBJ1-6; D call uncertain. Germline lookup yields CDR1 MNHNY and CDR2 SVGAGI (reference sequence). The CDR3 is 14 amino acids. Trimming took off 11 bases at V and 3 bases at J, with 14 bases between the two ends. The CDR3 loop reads CAGRDGDYNSPLHF. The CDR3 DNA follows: TGTGCCGGAAGGGATGGGGACTATAATTCACCCCTCCACTTT.

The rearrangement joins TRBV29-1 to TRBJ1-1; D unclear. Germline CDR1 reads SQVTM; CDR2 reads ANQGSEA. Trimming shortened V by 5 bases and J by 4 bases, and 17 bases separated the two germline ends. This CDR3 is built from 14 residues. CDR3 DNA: TGCAGCGTTCCGGACGAGCCCTTTAGCACTGAAGCTTTCTTT. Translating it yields CSVPDEPFSTEAFF.

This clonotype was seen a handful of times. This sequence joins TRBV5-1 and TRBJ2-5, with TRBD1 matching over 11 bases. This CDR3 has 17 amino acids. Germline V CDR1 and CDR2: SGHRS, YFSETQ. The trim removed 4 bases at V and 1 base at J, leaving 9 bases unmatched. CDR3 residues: CASSRTGGSSAQETQYF. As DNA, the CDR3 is TGCGCCAGCAGCCGGACAGGGGGCAGTAGCGCCCAAGAGACCCAGTACTTC.

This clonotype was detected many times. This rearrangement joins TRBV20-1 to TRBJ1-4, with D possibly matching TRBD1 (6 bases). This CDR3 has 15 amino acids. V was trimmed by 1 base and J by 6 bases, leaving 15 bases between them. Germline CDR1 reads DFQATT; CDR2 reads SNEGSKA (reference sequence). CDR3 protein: CSARVPTGADEKLFF. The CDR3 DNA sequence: TGCAGTGCTAGAGTCCCAACGGGGGCGGATGAAAAACTGTTTTTT.

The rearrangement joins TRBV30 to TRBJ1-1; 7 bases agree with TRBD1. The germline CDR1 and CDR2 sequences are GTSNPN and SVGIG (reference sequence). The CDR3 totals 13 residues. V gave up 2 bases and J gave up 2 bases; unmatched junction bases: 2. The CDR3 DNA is TGTGCCTGGAGTAGACAGGGCAACACTGAAGCTTTCTTT. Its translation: CAWSRQGNTEAFF.

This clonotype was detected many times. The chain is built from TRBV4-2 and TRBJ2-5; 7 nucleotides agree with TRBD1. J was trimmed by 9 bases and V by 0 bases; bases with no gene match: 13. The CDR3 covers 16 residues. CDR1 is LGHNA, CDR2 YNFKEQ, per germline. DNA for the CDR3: TGTGCCAGCAGCCAAGAGCAACAGCAGGGGGTTTTGGCCCAGTACTTC. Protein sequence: CASSQEQQQGVLAQYF.

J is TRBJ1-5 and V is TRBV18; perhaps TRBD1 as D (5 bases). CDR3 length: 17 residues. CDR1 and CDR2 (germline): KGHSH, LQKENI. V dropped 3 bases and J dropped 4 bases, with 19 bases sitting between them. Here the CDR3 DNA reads TGTGCCAGCTCACCTTTTCCCATAAGACAGAAAAATCAGCCCCAGCATTTT. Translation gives CASSPFPIRQKNQPQHF.

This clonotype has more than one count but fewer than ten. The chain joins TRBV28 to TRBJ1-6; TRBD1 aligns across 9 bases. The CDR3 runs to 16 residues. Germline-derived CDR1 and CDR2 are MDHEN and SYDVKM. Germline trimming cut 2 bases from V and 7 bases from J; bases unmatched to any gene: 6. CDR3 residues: CASSLLGQGGNSPLHF. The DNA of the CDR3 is TGTGCCAGCAGTTTACTGGGACAGGGCGGCAATTCACCCCTCCACTTT.

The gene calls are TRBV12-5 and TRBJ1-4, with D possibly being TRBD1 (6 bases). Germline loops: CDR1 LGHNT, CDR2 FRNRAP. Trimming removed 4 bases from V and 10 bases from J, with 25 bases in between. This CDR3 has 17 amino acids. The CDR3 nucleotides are TGTGCTAGTGGTTCCCGGGCACGGGACAAGTCCAGTGGAAAACTGTTTTTT. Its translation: CASGSRARDKSSGKLFF. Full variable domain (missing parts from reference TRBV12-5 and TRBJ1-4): DARVTQTPRHKVTEMGQEVTMRCQPILGHNTVFWYRQTMMQGLELLAYFRNRAPLDDSGMPKDRFSAEMPDATLATLKIQPSEPRDSAVYFCASGSRARDKSSGKLFFGSGTQLSVL.

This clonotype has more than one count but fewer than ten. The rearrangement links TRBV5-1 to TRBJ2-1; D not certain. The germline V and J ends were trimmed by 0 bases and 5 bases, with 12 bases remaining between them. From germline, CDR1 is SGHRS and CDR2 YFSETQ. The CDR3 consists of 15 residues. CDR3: CASSLVLAGNNEQFF. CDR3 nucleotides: TGCGCCAGCAGCTTGGTATTGGCAGGAAACAATGAGCAGTTCTTC. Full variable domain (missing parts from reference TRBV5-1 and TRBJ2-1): KAGVTQTPRYLIKTRGQQVTLSCSPISGHRSVSWYQQTPGQGLQFLFEYFSETQRNKGNFPGRFSGRQFSNSRSEMNVSTLELGDSALYLCASSLVLAGNNEQFFGPGTRLTVL.

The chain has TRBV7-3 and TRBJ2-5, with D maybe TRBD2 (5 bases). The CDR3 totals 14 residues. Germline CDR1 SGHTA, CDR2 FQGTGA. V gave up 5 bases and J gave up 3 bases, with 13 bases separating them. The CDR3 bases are TGTGCCAGCAGCCCCGGGAACAGTGAAGAGACCCAGTACTTC. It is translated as CASSPGNSEETQYF.

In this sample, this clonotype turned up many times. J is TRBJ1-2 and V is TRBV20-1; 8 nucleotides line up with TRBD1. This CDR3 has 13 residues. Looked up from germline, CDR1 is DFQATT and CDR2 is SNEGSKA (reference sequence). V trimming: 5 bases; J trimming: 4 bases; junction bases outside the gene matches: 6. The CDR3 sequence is CSAYTGGSYGYTF. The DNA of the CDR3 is TGCAGTGCTTATACAGGGGGAAGCTATGGCTACACCTTC.

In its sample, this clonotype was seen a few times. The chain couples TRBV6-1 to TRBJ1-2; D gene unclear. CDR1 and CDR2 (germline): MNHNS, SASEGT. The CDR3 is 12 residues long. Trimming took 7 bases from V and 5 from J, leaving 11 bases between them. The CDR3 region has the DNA TGTGCCAGCAATGGGGATAAGTATGGCTACACCTTC. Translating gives CASNGDKYGYTF.

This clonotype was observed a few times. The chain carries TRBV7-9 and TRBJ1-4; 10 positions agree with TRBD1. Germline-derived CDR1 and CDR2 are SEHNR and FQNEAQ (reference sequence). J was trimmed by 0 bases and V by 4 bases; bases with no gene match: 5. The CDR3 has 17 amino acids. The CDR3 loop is CASSWDRGVATNEKLFF. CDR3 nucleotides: TGTGCCAGCAGCTGGGACAGGGGAGTTGCAACTAATGAAAAACTGTTTTTT.

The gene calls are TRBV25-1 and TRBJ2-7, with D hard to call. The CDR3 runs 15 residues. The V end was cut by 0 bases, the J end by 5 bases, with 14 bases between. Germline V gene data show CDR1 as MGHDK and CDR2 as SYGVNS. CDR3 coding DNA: TGTGCCAGCAGTGAATATGAGGTGGGAATCCACGAGCAGTACTTC. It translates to CASSEYEVGIHEQYF.

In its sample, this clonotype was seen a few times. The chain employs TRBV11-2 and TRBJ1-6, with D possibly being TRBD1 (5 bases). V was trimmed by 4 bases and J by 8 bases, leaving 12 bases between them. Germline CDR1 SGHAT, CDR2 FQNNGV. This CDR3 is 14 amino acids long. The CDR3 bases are TGTGCCAGCAGCTATTGGGGCGCAGATTCACCCCTCCACTTT. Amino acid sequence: CASSYWGADSPLHF. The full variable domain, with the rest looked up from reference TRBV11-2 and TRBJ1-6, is EAGVAQSPRYKIIEKRQSVAFWCNPISGHATLYWYQQILGQGPKLLIQFQNNGVVDDSQLPKDRFSAERLKGVDSTLKIQPAKLEDSAVYLCASSYWGADSPLHFGNGTRLTVT.